These T cell receptor beta chains were read from a single sample in a study of T-cell reconstitution after alpha-beta-depleted transplantation in children. In TCRdb, the PCR reads were re-called with MiXCR into one record per CDR3 protein. Of about 600,000 distinct CDR3 sequences in the sample, approximately 12% were seen once. The sample consisted of PBMCs, mostly from graft donor cells, taken 360 days after TCRalphabeta/CD19-depleted stem cell transplant. The source is a male patient between 10 and 17 years old who had a stem cell transplant for acute myeloid leukemia, so the T cells may come from the graft donor. Both conserved end residues are part of each CDR3. Each record gives: clone size, V gene, D gene, J gene, CDR3 DNA, CDR3 protein. A D gene is named only where the DNA matches it firmly. Not all rows give a size; the values are once, few, many and, for expanded clones, a class.

-,TRBV7-8,TRBD2,TRBJ2-1,TGTGCCAGCCCACCTACCGGGACTAGCGGGAGCTCCTACAATGAGCAGTTCTTC,CASPPTGTSGSSYNEQFF
-,TRBV5-1,TRBD2,TRBJ2-5,TGCGCCAGCACCAATATACTAGCGGCCGAAGAGACCCAGTACTTC,CASTNILAAEETQYF
once,TRBV29-1,TRBD2,TRBJ2-7,TGCAGCGTTGAGGGGGGGTACGGGATCTACGAGCAGTACTTC,CSVEGGYGIYEQYF
once,TRBV6-5,-,TRBJ1-6,TGTGCCAGCACCTCCTATAATTCACCCCTCCACTTT,CASTSYNSPLHF
-,TRBV9,TRBD2,TRBJ2-2,TGTGCCAGCAGCGTGGTTGATCGGATTAGCGGGAGGGGGAACACCGGGGAGCTGTTTTTT,CASSVVDRISGRGNTGELFF
-,TRBV24-1,TRBD2,TRBJ2-1,TGTGCCACCAGTGATTTGGTAGCGGGGACATACAATGAGCAGTTCTTC,CATSDLVAGTYNEQFF
-,TRBV20-1,-,TRBJ1-5,TGCAGTGCTAGATTTTCGGGTCAGCCCCAGCATTTT,CSARFSGQPQHF
-,TRBV7-2,TRBD2,TRBJ2-7,TGTGCCAGCAGCTTAAGTCCAGCGGGAGTGGTCGAGCAGTACTTC,CASSLSPAGVVEQYF
many,TRBV7-3,TRBD1,TRBJ2-2,TGTGCCAGCAGCTTAGGGAGTGGGACAGTCACCGGGGAGCTGTTTTTT,CASSLGSGTVTGELFF
-,TRBV6-2/TRBV6-3,-,TRBJ2-1,TGTGCCAGCAGCCGCAGGGCCGCACCCCAGTTTTACAATGAGCAGTTCTTC,CASSRRAAPQFYNEQFF
few,TRBV28,-,TRBJ2-2,TGTGCCAGCAGTGCGCGACAGCCGTCGGCCGGGGAGCTGTTTTTT,CASSARQPSAGELFF
-,TRBV29-1,-,TRBJ1-3,TGCAGCGTTGGGAACGACCCCTCTGGAAACACCATATATTTT,CSVGNDPSGNTIYF
-,TRBV28,TRBD1,TRBJ1-4,TGTGCCAGCAGTTTACGGACAGGGGGAGGAGAAAAACTGTTTTTT,CASSLRTGGGEKLFF
many,TRBV6-2/TRBV6-3,-,TRBJ2-1,TGTGCCAGCAGACAAAGCCGGGAGACGGGAAATGAGCAGTTCTTC,CASRQSRETGNEQFF
few,TRBV7-9,TRBD1,TRBJ1-5,TGTGCCAGCAGCCCGGGGGACAGGGAGGATCAGCCCCAGCATTTT,CASSPGDREDQPQHF
few,TRBV29-1,-,TRBJ1-1,TGCAGCGCCAATCCCAACACTGAAGCTTTCTTT,CSANPNTEAFF
-,TRBV6-5,-,TRBJ2-5,TGTGCCAGCAGTTATTTCCTCTCCGGGGGAGGAGAAGAGACCCAGTACTTC,CASSYFLSGGGEETQYF
many,TRBV12-5,TRBD1,TRBJ1-2,TGTGCTAGTGAGAGGACAGGGAACTATGGCTACACCTTC,CASERTGNYGYTF
-,TRBV20-1,TRBD2,TRBJ2-5,TGCAGTGCTGGGGGACTAGCGGGAGAGACCCAGTACTTC,CSAGGLAGETQYF